The 24 T cell receptor beta chains in this list originate from one sample, sequenced in a study of early T cells in non-severe SARS-CoV-2 infection. MiXCR was run by TCRdb on the 5' RACE reads, yielding one entry per CDR3 protein. The sample yields 30,000 to 35,000 distinct CDR3 sequences, around 6.9% seen once. The sample in question was whole blood, obtained at baseline. The receptors stem from an adult who was a healthcare worker with PCR-confirmed SARS-CoV-2 infection or an uninfected control (not recorded which).

This clonotype was recorded many times. The chain combines TRBV5-1 with TRBJ2-7, with 11 positions matching TRBD1. Germline lookup yields CDR1 SGHRS and CDR2 YFSETQ. J lost 7 bases, V lost 0 bases, and 0 bases had no gene match. CDR3 size: 13 residues. The CDR3 DNA sequence: TGCGCCAGCAGCTTGGGGGACAGGGGGGAGCAGTACTTC. This sequence encodes CASSLGDRGEQYF.

This clonotype appeared a few times. The J gene is TRBJ2-2, the V gene TRBV20-1, with D maybe TRBD1 (5 bases). Deletions cut 3 bases from V and 0 bases from J, with 5 bases between. CDR1 and CDR2 (germline): DFQATT, SNEGSKA (reference sequence). The CDR3 is 13 amino acids. The CDR3 DNA reads TGCAGTGCTAGGGGGCCGAACACCGGGGAGCTGTTTTTT. The encoded protein is CSARGPNTGELFF.

This clonotype was seen only a few times. This chain links TRBV5-1 with TRBJ2-5; tentatively, D is TRBD2 (5 bases). There are 14 residues in the CDR3. Germline lookup yields CDR1 SGHRS and CDR2 YFSETQ. V was trimmed by 0 bases and J by 5 bases, leaving 11 bases between them. The CDR3 is CASSLGGFEETQYF. The CDR3 DNA reads TGCGCCAGCAGCTTGGGCGGGTTTGAGGAGACCCAGTACTTC.

This clonotype was seen repeatedly, ten times or more. The chain is built from TRBV7-3 and TRBJ1-3, with D maybe TRBD1 (5 bases). V was shortened by 11 bases and J by 3 bases, with 17 bases between the two germline ends. This CDR3 has 14 amino acids. Germline lookup yields CDR1 SGHTA and CDR2 FQGTGA. This CDR3 is CAGWGQGGGNTIYF. The CDR3 coding sequence is TGTGCCGGGTGGGGTCAGGGAGGTGGAAACACCATATATTTT.

This clonotype was detected a few times. The chain carries TRBV20-1 and TRBJ2-7, with D possibly matching TRBD1 (6 bases). Per germline, CDR1 DFQATT and CDR2 SNEGSKA (reference sequence). The CDR3 has 12 amino acids. Between the trimmed V and J ends, which lost 6 bases and 2 bases, there was a span of 11 bases. For the CDR3, the DNA is TGCAGTGCCACGGACAGCACCTACGAGCAGTACTTC. Translating gives CSATDSTYEQYF.

This clonotype was detected ten times or more. V usage is TRBV10-3 and J usage is TRBJ2-1; 11 bases line up with TRBD2. The junction had 2 bases not matched to a gene; V was cut back by 5 bases and J by 5 bases. Germline CDR1 is ENHRY and CDR2 is SYGVKD. CDR3 length: 14 residues. The CDR3 DNA is TGTGCCATCAGTCCGACTAGCGGGAACAATGAGCAGTTCTTC. It encodes CAISPTSGNNEQFF.

This chain connects TRBV29-1 to TRBJ2-1, with 15 bases identical to TRBD2. The V gene end was trimmed by 3 bases and the J gene end by 8 bases; junction bases not matched to a gene: 14. Germline CDR1 SQVTM, CDR2 ANQGSEA. The CDR3 loop spans 18 amino acids. CDR3 DNA: TGCAGCGTTGAGGCCCTGAGGAGGACTAGCGGGAGGGCCGATGAGCAGTTCTTC. Its translation is CSVEALRRTSGRADEQFF.

This clonotype has just a few counts. The chain couples TRBV6-4 to TRBJ2-1; D unresolved. CDR1 and CDR2 (germline): MRHNA, SNTAGT. V gave up 0 bases and J gave up 4 bases, with 13 bases separating them. The CDR3 length is 16 residues. CDR3 in amino acids: CASSDSILGEYNEQFF. In DNA, the CDR3 is TGTGCCAGCAGTGACTCAATATTGGGCGAGTACAATGAGCAGTTCTTC.

This clonotype was picked up many times. This chain uses TRBV20-1 with TRBJ2-3; D might be TRBD2 (5 bases). The CDR3 runs to 17 residues. Germline assignment: CDR1 DFQATT and CDR2 SNEGSKA (reference sequence). V lost 3 bases and J lost 2, with 21 bases in between. The CDR3 sequence is CSASLRVRGRVTDTQYF. The CDR3 region has the DNA TGCAGTGCTAGTCTTCGGGTGCGAGGGCGGGTCACAGATACGCAGTATTTT.

In its sample, this clonotype was seen many times. The V gene is TRBV6-5, the J gene TRBJ1-6; no clear D gene. CDR3 length: 12 amino acids. V lost 4 bases and J 7 bases, leaving 5 bases between the germline ends. Germline V gives CDR1 MNHEY, CDR2 SVGAGI. Written as DNA, the CDR3 is TGTGCCAGCAGTTCCTCAAATTCACCCCTCCACTTT. It yields the protein CASSSSNSPLHF.

This chain joins TRBV28 and TRBJ2-7; unclear D gene. The germline CDR1 and CDR2 sequences are MDHEN and SYDVKM. Deletions cut 4 bases from V and 2 bases from J, with 18 bases between. The CDR3 extends over 16 amino acids. CDR3: CASSSITNDRAYEQYF. Written as DNA, the CDR3 is TGTGCCAGCAGTTCGATAACTAATGACCGGGCCTACGAGCAGTACTTC.

This clonotype was detected many times. The chain's CDR3 is CAISDGTDFGKLFF. As DNA, the CDR3 is TGTGCCATCAGTGACGGGACAGATTTTGGGAAACTGTTTTTT. This rearrangement joins TRBV10-3 to TRBJ1-4, with 7 bases fitting TRBD1. The ends lost 3 bases at V and 11 bases at J; junction bases unmatched: 9. This CDR3 comprises 14 residues. Germline V gene sequence: CDR1 ENHRY, CDR2 SYGVKD.

This clonotype was counted many times. This chain joins TRBV4-3 and TRBJ1-2; no reliable D call. The CDR3 is made up of 15 amino acids. The germline V gene has CDR1 LGHNA and CDR2 YSLEER. V gave up 4 bases and J gave up 7 bases, with 19 bases separating them. CDR3 protein: CASSLTRRSEFGYTF. CDR3 nucleotide sequence: TGCGCCAGCAGCCTGACCCGCCGATCGGAATTTGGCTACACCTTC.

This rearrangement joins TRBV29-1 to TRBJ1-1; D is uncertain. From germline, CDR1 is SQVTM and CDR2 ANQGSEA. CDR3 length: 15 residues. Trimming took 3 bases from V and 1 from J, leaving 15 bases between them. In DNA form, the CDR3 reads TGCAGCGTTGATGTTAAGGCCAGAGGGAACACTGAAGCTTTCTTT. Residues: CSVDVKARGNTEAFF.

This clonotype was observed many times. The V and J genes are TRBV20-1 and TRBJ1-1; D perhaps matches TRBD1 (6 bases). Per germline, CDR1 DFQATT and CDR2 SNEGSKA (reference sequence). V was clipped by 0 bases and J by 5 bases, with 22 bases between them. The CDR3 length is 17 residues. The CDR3 bases are TGCAGTGCTAGAGACGATTTTGGAGGGGGGAGATATACTGAAGCTTTCTTT. Amino acid sequence: CSARDDFGGGRYTEAFF.

This clonotype has a count of ten or more. The J gene is TRBJ2-2, the V gene TRBV27; TRBD2 matches at 10 bases. With 2 bases clipped from V and 9 bases from J, the junction kept 3 bases outside the gene matches. The germline V gene has CDR1 MNHEY and CDR2 SMNVEV (reference sequence). The CDR3 has 14 amino acids. The CDR3: CASSLLAGARELFF. In nucleotides, the CDR3 is TGTGCCAGCAGTTTACTAGCGGGAGCCCGGGAGCTGTTTTTT.

This clonotype was observed a handful of times. The rearrangement uses TRBV18 and TRBJ2-3; 8 nucleotides match TRBD1. The V gene's germline CDR1 is KGHSH and CDR2 LQKENI. The CDR3 extends over 14 amino acids. Germline trimming cut 8 bases from V and 3 bases from J; bases unmatched to any gene: 7. As DNA, the CDR3 is TGTGCCAGCGAGCCGGGACAGGCGACAGATACGCAGTATTTT. Its translation: CASEPGQATDTQYF.

In this sample, this clonotype turned up a few times. This chain uses TRBV6-5 with TRBJ2-2; either TRBD1 or TRBD2 may fit D (5 bases each). Germline V gene sequence: CDR1 MNHEY, CDR2 SVGAGI. The CDR3 runs 16 residues. V shed 10 bases and J shed 0 bases, with 18 bases lying between them. For the CDR3, the DNA is TGTGCCACCCACCGTAAGGGACGGACGAACACCGGGGAGCTGTTTTTT. Translated: CATHRKGRTNTGELFF.

This clonotype was detected many times. V is TRBV11-2 and J is TRBJ1-6; D is perhaps TRBD1 (5 bases). CDR1 is SGHAT, CDR2 FQNNGV, per germline. V was clipped by 0 bases and J by 4 bases, with 7 bases between them. The CDR3 runs 15 residues. The DNA for the CDR3 is TGTGCCAGCAGCTTAGAAGGGGATTATAATTCACCCCTCCACTTT. As protein: CASSLEGDYNSPLHF.

This clonotype was found a few times. The rearrangement links TRBV11-3 to TRBJ1-3; D unresolved. Germline CDR1 reads SGHNT; CDR2 reads YENEEA. The CDR3 consists of 14 residues. Trimming took off 4 bases at V and 6 bases at J, with 13 bases between the two ends. CDR3 sequence (DNA): TGTGCCAGCAGCTCAGGAACCGCGGTAAACACCATATATTTT. Encoded protein: CASSSGTAVNTIYF.

This clonotype was seen ten or more times. The CDR3 nucleotides read TGTGCCAGCAGCTTAGGTGCAGGATTAGCCAAAAACATTCAGTACTTC. As protein: CASSLGAGLAKNIQYF. The chain carries TRBV7-9 and TRBJ2-4; no clear D gene. The V gene's germline CDR1 is SEHNR and CDR2 FQNEAQ (reference sequence). V was clipped by 1 base and J by 0 bases, with 10 bases between them. This CDR3 is 16 amino acids long.

The chain has TRBV5-1 and TRBJ2-1, with 8 nucleotides matching TRBD1. The V segment lost 4 bases and the J segment 4 bases; nucleotides outside the gene matches: 10. The CDR3 runs 16 residues. Germline loops: CDR1 SGHRS, CDR2 YFSETQ. The CDR3 reads CASSPQPGQVYNEQFF. Written as DNA, the CDR3 is TGCGCCAGCAGCCCTCAACCGGGACAGGTGTACAATGAGCAGTTCTTC.

This clonotype showed up many times. The chain uses TRBV5-6 and TRBJ2-4; 10 bases map to TRBD2. Germline values: CDR1 SGHDT, CDR2 YYEEEE. CDR3 length: 16 amino acids. V lost 1 base to trimming and J lost 6 bases; unmatched junction nucleotides: 7. CDR3 coding DNA: TGTGCCAGCAGCTTGTTAGGTCTAGCGGGAGTAAACATTCAGTACTTC. It translates to CASSLLGLAGVNIQYF.

This clonotype was detected a few times. This chain connects TRBV4-2 to TRBJ1-5, with D possibly being TRBD1 (5 bases). There are 15 residues in the CDR3. V lost 0 bases and J lost 7, with 13 bases in between. Germline V gene sequence: CDR1 LGHNA, CDR2 YNFKEQ. CDR3 sequence reads: CASSQEAGGWQPQHF. The CDR3, as DNA: TGTGCCAGCAGCCAAGAGGCCGGGGGTTGGCAGCCCCAGCATTTT.